A selection of T cell receptor beta chains follows, all from one sample in a study of blood T cell repertoires in COVID-19. Generated by immunoSEQ multiplex PCR, the TCRdb table keeps only in-frame clones and is missing some. The data show 100,000 to 120,000 clones, with approximately 90% seen just once and around 3.2% held by the top ten. The sample comprised peripheral blood. These receptors all stem from a woman between 50 and 59 years old with acute or convalescent COVID-19. Both conserved end residues are part of each CDR3. Fields, in order: D gene, clone size, V gene, J gene, CDR3 protein, CDR3 DNA. D genes are given only for firm matches. Rows may omit the clone size; those that give it use once, few, many or a size class.

.	.	TRBV18	TRBJ2-2	CASSPSSAPPGELFF	TGTGCCAGCTCACCGTCTAGCGCTCCGCCTGGGGAGCTGTTTTTT
TRBD2	.	TRBV7-9	TRBJ2-1	CASSTPTGTSGRNEQFF	TGTGCCAGCAGCACACCAACCGGGACTAGCGGGAGGAATGAGCAGTTCTTC
TRBD1	.	TRBV18	TRBJ1-1	CASPPKDRAMNTEAFF	TGTGCCAGCCCCCCGAAGGACAGGGCCATGAACACTGAAGCTTTCTTT
TRBD1	.	TRBV19	TRBJ1-1	CASSPQDRVVGATEAFF	TGTGCCAGTAGTCCCCAGGACAGGGTGGTAGGGGCGACTGAAGCTTTCTTT
TRBD1	.	TRBV29-1	TRBJ1-5	CSAQGAGNQPQHF	TGCAGCGCCCAGGGGGCTGGCAATCAGCCCCAGCATTTT
TRBD2	.	TRBV19	TRBJ2-2	CASRLAGTNTGELFF	TGTGCCAGTAGATTAGCGGGCACGAACACCGGGGAGCTGTTTTTT
TRBD1	.	TRBV27	TRBJ2-3	CASGVWTGANEDADTQYF	TGTGCCAGCGGAGTCTGGACAGGGGCGAACGAAGACGCAGATACGCAGTATTTT
.	.	TRBV3-1/TRBV3-2	TRBJ1-5	CASSQDRGRNQPQHF	TGTGCCAGCAGCCAAGACAGGGGTCGCAATCAGCCCCAGCATTTT
.	.	TRBV25-1	TRBJ2-3	CASRGSGVGVNTQYF	TGTGCCAGCAGGGGATCAGGGGTTGGGGTGAATACGCAGTATTTT
.	.	TRBV7-9	TRBJ2-1	CASSFPTGDWNEQFF	TGTGCCAGCAGCTTCCCTACGGGAGACTGGAATGAGCAGTTCTTC
.	.	TRBV4-2	TRBJ1-4	CASSQGLATNEKLFF	TGTGCCAGCAGCCAGGGACTAGCAACTAATGAAAAACTGTTTTTT
.	once	TRBV11-3	TRBJ1-1	CASSPEGVPNTEAFF	TGTGCCAGCAGCCCTGAAGGGGTTCCGAACACTGAAGCTTTCTTT
.	.	TRBV11-2	TRBJ2-1	CASSPPVGQGTYNEQFF	TGTGCCAGCAGCCCCCCGGTGGGGCAGGGGACCTACAATGAGCAGTTCTTC
.	.	TRBV3-1/TRBV3-2	TRBJ1-1	CASSQAPVNTEAFF	TGTGCCAGCAGCCAAGCCCCAGTGAACACTGAAGCTTTCTTT
TRBD2	.	TRBV27	TRBJ2-1	CASPRASGYNEQFF	TGTGCCAGCCCTCGGGCTAGCGGCTACAATGAGCAGTTCTTC
TRBD2	.	TRBV19	TRBJ2-2	CASSIGGVTGELFF	TGTGCCAGTAGTATTGGGGGGGTCACCGGGGAGCTGTTTTTT
.	.	TRBV3-1/TRBV3-2	TRBJ1-1	CASSPQNTEAFF	TGTGCCAGCAGCCCCCAGAACACTGAAGCTTTCTTT
TRBD2	.	TRBV5-8	TRBJ2-1	CASSSASGSGNEQFF	TGTGCCAGCAGCTCAGCTAGCGGGAGCGGCAATGAGCAGTTCTTC
.	.	TRBV6-5	TRBJ2-7	CASSYTGASREQYF	TGTGCCAGCAGTTATACAGGCGCCAGTCGAGAGCAGTACTTC
TRBD1	.	TRBV18	TRBJ2-7	CASSPGDRGNEQYF	TGTGCCAGCTCACCAGGGGACAGGGGGAACGAGCAGTACTTC
TRBD2	.	TRBV2	TRBJ2-2	CASSPGLAGVVNTGELFF	TGTGCCAGCAGCCCGGGACTAGCGGGAGTTGTGAACACCGGGGAGCTGTTTTTT
.	.	TRBV28	TRBJ2-1	CASRGLTTYNEQFF	TGTGCCAGCAGAGGCTTGACAACATACAATGAGCAGTTCTTC
TRBD1	.	TRBV29-1	TRBJ1-2	CSVETGSGYGYTF	TGCAGCGTTGAGACAGGGAGCGGCTATGGCTACACCTTC
.	.	TRBV5-1	TRBJ1-4	CASSLEPYEKLFF	TGCGCCAGCAGCTTGGAGCCATATGAAAAACTGTTTTTT
TRBD2	.	TRBV6-5	TRBJ2-7	CASSYSSAWGGPEQYF	TGTGCCAGCAGTTATTCCTCCGCGTGGGGGGGTCCGGAGCAGTACTTC
.	.	TRBV4-2	TRBJ1-2	CASSHLGAYGYTF	TGTGCCAGCAGCCACCTGGGGGCTTATGGCTACACCTTC
.	few	TRBV3-1/TRBV3-2	TRBJ1-3	CASSPSTASSGNTIYF	TGTGCCAGCAGCCCATCGACAGCAAGCTCTGGAAACACCATATATTTT
.	.	TRBV6-5	TRBJ2-1	CASSTADLYSEQFF	TGTGCCAGCAGCACCGCTGACCTCTACAGTGAGCAGTTCTTC
TRBD1	once	TRBV28	TRBJ1-4	CASSPAGQGSEKLFF	TGTGCCAGCAGTCCGGCGGGACAGGGGAGTGAAAAACTGTTTTTT
.	once	TRBV5-1	TRBJ2-3	CASSTLTNTDTQYF	TGCGCCAGCAGCACCCTGACTAATACAGATACGCAGTATTTT
.	.	TRBV19	TRBJ1-2	CASSDRVHYGYTF	TGTGCCAGTAGCGACAGAGTCCACTATGGCTACACCTTC
.	.	TRBV3-1/TRBV3-2	TRBJ1-1	CASSQAGNTEAFF	TGTGCCAGCAGCCAAGCGGGGAACACTGAAGCTTTCTTT
TRBD1	.	TRBV5-1	TRBJ2-3	CASSPGTGTDTQYF	TGCGCCAGCAGCCCTGGGACAGGGACAGATACGCAGTATTTT
.	.	TRBV5-1	TRBJ1-5	CASSLGVSRGWLLDQPQHF	TGCGCCAGCAGCTTGGGGGTCTCGCGAGGGTGGTTGTTGGATCAGCCCCAGCATTTT
.	once	TRBV28	TRBJ1-1	CASQFTRSTEAFF	TGTGCCAGTCAGTTTACGAGGAGCACTGAAGCTTTCTTT
.	.	TRBV2	TRBJ1-4	CASSEYGVGEKLFF	TGTGCCAGCAGTGAATACGGGGTGGGTGAAAAACTGTTTTTT
TRBD1	once	TRBV7-2	TRBJ2-1	CASSLTGTGAYNEQFF	TGTGCCAGCAGCTTAACCGGGACAGGGGCCTACAATGAGCAGTTCTTC
TRBD2	.	TRBV7-2	TRBJ2-1	CASSFEGTSRYNEQFF	TGTGCCAGCAGCTTTGAGGGGACTAGCAGATATAATGAGCAGTTCTTC
.	.	TRBV4-1	TRBJ1-5	CASSQSLDRSNQPQHF	TGCGCCAGCAGCCAGAGCTTAGACAGGAGCAATCAGCCCCAGCATTTT
TRBD2	.	TRBV7-9	TRBJ2-1	CASSLASVGRSHNEQFF	TGTGCCAGCAGCTTAGCCTCAGTCGGGAGGTCCCACAATGAGCAGTTCTTC
TRBD1	.	TRBV18	TRBJ1-1	CASSPLGTGTTRSTEAFF	TGTGCCAGCTCACCCCTGGGGACAGGGACTACTAGGAGCACTGAAGCTTTCTTT